Listed here are 8 T cell receptor beta chains from one sample, sequenced in a study of memory CD4+ T cells and cytomegalovirus serostatus. Single viable CD3+CD4+CD8-CD45RO+ cells were sorted as the memory CD4+ T cells. Clones were sequenced by immunoSEQ multiplex PCR, and TCRdb holds only the in-frame ones, with some missing. The sample has some 50,000 clones, roughly 80% seen once. The sample comprised memory CD4+ T cells from blood. These receptors were taken from an adult in good health and CMV-seronegative.

The chain couples TRBV19 to TRBJ1-1, with D possibly being TRBD1 (5 bases). The CDR3 is 13 residues long. The germline gives CDR1 LNHDA, CDR2 SQIVND (reference sequence). With 9 bases removed from V and 8 bases from J, the gap between germline ends came to 19 bases. This CDR3 is CASRSHDRGEAFF. The CDR3 DNA follows: TGTGCCAGCCGCAGCCATGATCGGGGGGAAGCTTTCTTT.

J is TRBJ2-2 and V is TRBV19, with D perhaps TRBD1 (6 bases). This CDR3 has 13 residues. Per the germline V gene, CDR1 is LNHDA and CDR2 is SQIVND (reference sequence). CDR3 residues: CVPADRNTGELFF. In DNA, the CDR3 is TGTGTTCCTGCGGACAGGAACACCGGGGAGCTGTTTTTT.

The chain recombines TRBV5-1 with TRBJ1-6; TRBD1 might be the D (5 bases). The germline V gene encodes CDR1 SGHRS and CDR2 YFSETQ. The CDR3 is 14 residues long. V gave up 0 bases and J gave up 7 bases, with 8 bases separating them. The CDR3 loop reads CASSLEGVNSPLHF. The CDR3 nucleotides are TGCGCCAGCAGCTTGGAAGGGGTGAATTCACCCCTCCACTTT.

V is TRBV7-9 and J is TRBJ1-2; TRBD1 might be the D (5 bases). Looked up from germline, CDR1 is SEHNR and CDR2 is FQNEAQ (reference sequence). The CDR3 extends over 15 amino acids. The germline V and J ends were trimmed by 6 bases and 1 base, with 15 bases remaining between them. The CDR3 loop reads CASRPGPPHNYGYTF. Here the CDR3 DNA reads TGTGCCAGCAGACCAGGGCCGCCCCATAACTATGGCTACACCTTC.

This clone was picked up one time. The CDR3 sequence: CASRHEWTSANTGELFF. Here the CDR3 DNA reads TGTGCCAGTAGACATGAATGGACATCCGCGAACACCGGGGAGCTGTTTTTT. The chain has TRBV19 and TRBJ2-2; D perhaps matches TRBD1 (5 bases). The CDR3 has 17 residues. Between the trimmed V and J ends, which lost 6 bases and 0 bases, there was a span of 17 bases. Germline V gives CDR1 LNHDA, CDR2 SQIVND (reference sequence).

The V call is TRBV2, the J call TRBJ2-7; no clear D gene. The ends were cut back, 7 bases at V and 1 base at J, with 20 bases in the middle. Germline V lookup: CDR1 SNHLY, CDR2 FYNNEI. This CDR3 is built from 16 residues. The CDR3 loop is CASTSLSPKGSYEQYF. In DNA form, the CDR3 reads TGTGCCAGCACATCCCTTTCGCCGAAGGGTTCCTACGAGCAGTACTTC.

The genes are TRBV6-5 and TRBJ2-1; 10 bases are a match to TRBD2. Germline values: CDR1 MNHEY, CDR2 SVGAGI. J was trimmed by 7 bases and V by 2 bases; bases with no gene match: 8. The CDR3 covers 16 residues. CDR3 sequence reads: CASSYIGLAGVNEQFF. The CDR3 coding sequence is TGTGCCAGCAGTTACATTGGGCTAGCGGGGGTAAATGAGCAGTTCTTC.

This clone was found once. The rearrangement joins TRBV6-5 to TRBJ2-3; the D gene is possibly TRBD1 (6 bases). V was trimmed by 2 bases and J by 2 bases, leaving 8 bases between them. CDR3 length: 14 residues. Per the germline V gene, CDR1 is MNHEY and CDR2 is SVGAGI. The CDR3 is CASSYRGITDTQYF. The CDR3 coding sequence is TGTGCCAGCAGTTACAGGGGGATCACAGATACGCAGTATTTT.